The 8 T cell receptor beta chains below come from one sample, sequenced in a study of T-cell reconstitution after alpha-beta-depleted transplantation in children. Overall study results and limits: Diversity and T-cell counts at one year after transplant derived mostly from new T cells.

Unique molecular identifiers tagged the TCRbeta library. TCRdb passed the PCR reads through MiXCR, listing each CDR3 protein once. The table lists hundreds of thousands of distinct CDR3 sequences, almost 8% of them singletons. Which antigens these TCRs recognize remains unknown. Sequenced material: peripheral blood, taken 360 days after TCRalphabeta/CD19-depleted stem cell transplant. Receptors were obtained from a female patient aged 2-15 years who had a stem cell transplant for Fanconi anemia, so the T cells may come from the graft donor.

The chain couples TRBV15 to TRBJ1-4; no clear D. The CDR3 spans 16 residues. Germline V gene lookup returns CDR1 LNHNV and CDR2 YYDKDF (reference sequence). Trimming removed 3 bases from V and 5 bases from J, with 16 bases in between. The CDR3 DNA reads TGTGCCACCAGCAGGGGAGGAACTTTCCAAAATGAAAAACTGTTTTTT. It yields the protein CATSRGGTFQNEKLFF.

This clonotype was counted many times. The chain links TRBV7-2 to TRBJ1-1, with a possible D match to TRBD1 (6 bases). The CDR3 covers 15 residues. Germline lookup yields CDR1 SGHTA and CDR2 FQGNSA. The germline V and J ends were trimmed by 6 bases and 5 bases, with 19 bases remaining between them. The CDR3 protein is CASRSRNREGTEAFF. The DNA of the CDR3 is TGTGCCAGCAGATCCCGAAACAGGGAGGGGACTGAAGCTTTCTTT. The full variable domain, with the rest looked up from reference TRBV7-2 and TRBJ1-1, is GAGVSQSPSNKVTEKGKDVELRCDPISGHTALYWYRQSLGQGLEFLIYFQGNSAPDKSGLPSDRFSAERTGGSVSTLTIQRTQQEDSAVYLCASRSRNREGTEAFFGQGTRLTVV.

This clonotype was counted at least ten times. V usage is TRBV20-1 and J usage is TRBJ2-7, with D maybe TRBD2 (6 bases). Germline V gene lookup returns CDR1 DFQATT and CDR2 SNEGSKA (reference sequence). This CDR3 is 13 amino acids long. Trimming left V 3 bases short and J 2 bases short, with 11 bases between. The DNA of the CDR3 is TGCAGTGCTAGTTCCGGGGGTCCCTACGAGCAGTACTTC. It translates to CSASSGGPYEQYF.

The table lists this clonotype with a few counts. The chain uses TRBV12-3 or TRBV12-4 and TRBJ1-5, with TRBD1 as a possible D gene (5 bases). CDR3 size: 15 residues. V lost 4 bases to trimming and J lost 5 bases, with 15 bases between them. CDR3 in DNA: TGTGCCAGCAGTTCACGGGGGTGGGGGGATCAGCCCCAGCATTTT. This gives the protein CASSSRGWGDQPQHF.

This clonotype was counted a few times. This chain uses TRBV6-4 with TRBJ2-3, with 7 positions matching TRBD2. Trimming took 2 bases from V and 4 from J; bases not matched to a gene: 6. The CDR3 is made up of 15 amino acids. Germline CDR1 reads MRHNA; CDR2 reads SNTAGT. CDR3 sequence (DNA): TGTGCCAGCAGTGACGGTGGGCTAGCGGCAGATACGCAGTATTTT. As protein: CASSDGGLAADTQYF.

This clonotype occurred many times. The rearrangement links TRBV4-2 to TRBJ2-1, with TRBD1 identical over 11 bases. The germline CDR1 and CDR2 sequences are LGHNA and YNFKEQ. J gave up 7 bases and V 6 bases, and 5 bases lay outside the gene matches. There are 14 residues in the CDR3. This CDR3 is CASSPGQGGNEQFF. In DNA form, the CDR3 reads TGTGCCAGCAGTCCGGGACAGGGGGGGAATGAGCAGTTCTTC.

This clonotype was recorded a few times. The CDR3 is CASSYLLGEGAGANVLTF. The CDR3 nucleotides read TGTGCCAGCAGTTACTTGTTGGGGGAGGGCGCTGGGGCCAACGTCCTGACTTTC. V and J are TRBV6-2 or TRBV6-3 and TRBJ2-6; 7 nucleotides match TRBD2. This CDR3 region has 18 residues. Germline loops: CDR1 MNHEY, CDR2 SVGEGT. Germline trimming cut 1 base from V and 2 bases from J; bases unmatched to any gene: 8.

This clonotype was seen repeatedly, ten times or more. The rearrangement uses TRBV4-1 and TRBJ2-2; D not resolved. V was pared by 0 bases and J by 5 bases, with 10 bases between. CDR3 length: 15 amino acids. The germline gives CDR1 MGHRA, CDR2 YSYEKL. CDR3 sequence reads: CASSQDPSGTGELFF. CDR3 DNA: TGCGCCAGCAGCCAAGATCCGTCTGGAACCGGGGAGCTGTTTTTT.